This entry lists 10 T cell receptor beta chains sequenced from one sample in a study of monozygotic twins with inflammatory bowel disease. TCRdb reprocessed the 5' RACE reads and stores each CDR3 protein as one record, lacking DNA. The sample includes over 120,000 distinct CDR3 sequences. Sequenced material: blood. Every receptor here comes from a human donor with ulcerative colitis or Crohn's disease, or a healthy co-twin of an affected twin (not recorded which).

The J gene is TRBJ1-5, the V gene TRBV30; TCRdb proposes TRBD1, but this gene call is untestable without DNA. The germline gives CDR1 GTSNPN, CDR2 SVGIG (reference sequence). CDR3 length equals 14 residues. CDR3 loop: CAWTRGQGNQPQHF.

This chain links TRBV19 with TRBJ2-7; the TCRdb D gene call, TRBD1, has no DNA to confirm it. The CDR3 extends over 16 amino acids. Germline CDR1 is LNHDA and CDR2 is SQIVND (reference sequence). The CDR3 region is CASSISFFQGSYEQYF. The complete variable domain, with remaining parts taken from reference TRBV19 and TRBJ2-7, reads DGGITQSPKYLFRKEGQNVTLSCEQNLNHDAMYWYRQDPGQGLRLIYYSQIVNDFQKGDIAEGYSVSREKKESFPLTVTSAQKNPTAFYLCASSISFFQGSYEQYFGPGTRLTVT.

The chain recombines TRBV5-1 with TRBJ2-5. The length of the CDR3 is 13 residues. CDR1 and CDR2 (germline): SGHRS, YFSETQ. CDR3 protein: CASSLYRIETQYF.

The J gene is TRBJ1-2, the V gene TRBV12-3 or TRBV12-4; TCRdb gives TRBD1 as the D gene, but with no DNA this cannot be confirmed. CDR3 length: 16 amino acids. The CDR3 sequence: CASSTRDRGRDYGYTF.

V is TRBV5-1 and J is TRBJ2-7; there is no DNA to check the TCRdb D call of TRBD1. The CDR3 length is 13 residues. From germline, CDR1 is SGHRS and CDR2 YFSETQ. The CDR3 reads CASSLGASDEQYF. The variable domain in full, completed from reference TRBV5-1 and TRBJ2-7, reads KAGVTQTPRYLIKTRGQQVTLSCSPISGHRSVSWYQQTPGQGLQFLFEYFSETQRNKGNFPGRFSGRQFSNSRSEMNVSTLELGDSALYLCASSLGASDEQYFGPGTRLTVT.

The genes are TRBV20-1 and TRBJ1-2. The CDR3 has 12 residues. From germline, CDR1 is DFQATT and CDR2 SNEGSKA (reference sequence). The CDR3 reads CSAWLGGAGYTF.

This chain joins TRBV12-3 or TRBV12-4 and TRBJ1-1. The CDR3 has 17 residues. CDR3 residues: CASSPPRQGSMNTEAFF.

The J gene is TRBJ2-7, the V gene TRBV11-2; TCRdb selects TRBD1, and the lack of DNA leaves this call unchecked. CDR3 length: 19 residues. The germline V gene encodes CDR1 SGHAT and CDR2 FQNNGV. Here the CDR3 reads CASSSPTARALSYYGEQYF.

This sequence joins TRBV9 and TRBJ2-2; the TCRdb call, TRBD1, lacks DNA for checking. Germline-derived CDR1 and CDR2 are SGDLS and YYNGEE. This CDR3 has 15 amino acids. CDR3 amino acids: CASSVDVRGSGELFF. Looking up the rest from reference TRBV9 and TRBJ2-2 gives the full variable domain: DSGVTQTPKHLITATGQRVTLRCSPRSGDLSVYWYQQSLDQGLQFLIQYYNGEERAKGNILERFSAQQFPDLHSELNLSSLELGDSALYFCASSVDVRGSGELFFGEGSRLTVL.

This sequence joins TRBV20-1 and TRBJ2-1; TCRdb proposes TRBD2, but this gene call is untestable without DNA. CDR3 length: 13 amino acids. The V gene's germline CDR1 is DFQATT and CDR2 SNEGSKA (reference sequence). CDR3 sequence: CSAEGLAYNEQFF.